These T cell receptor beta chains were read from a single sample in a study of blood T cells in healthy people across ages. In TCRdb, the 5' RACE reads were re-called with MiXCR into one record per CDR3 protein. The data show 1 million or so distinct CDR3 sequences, with around 43% seen just once and under 20% held by the top ten. Sequencing was performed on blood. The receptors here all came from a woman in her fifties or sixties in good health. The CDR3 runs from the conserved cysteine through the conserved F or W. A D gene is named only where the DNA matches it firmly. Where a row states a size, it is once, few, many or the class of an expanded clone; other rows omit it.

V gene,D gene,clone size,J gene,CDR3 DNA,CDR3 protein
TRBV20-1,NA,NA,TRBJ2-1,TGCAGTGCTACTCCCCCCCTAGGGGACAATGAGCAGTTCTTC,CSATPPLGDNEQFF
TRBV7-9,TRBD1,many,TRBJ2-7,TGTGCCACCGGGGACAGGTGGGACGAGCAGTACTTC,CATGDRWDEQYF
TRBV30,NA,NA,TRBJ2-6,TGTGCCTGGAGTGCGGTCTCTGGGGCCAACGTCCTGACTTTC,CAWSAVSGANVLTF
TRBV12-5,TRBD1,NA,TRBJ2-5,TGTGCTAGTGGTCCCGGGACAGGGGGCCAAGAGACCCAGTACTTC,CASGPGTGGQETQYF
TRBV5-1,TRBD2,NA,TRBJ2-3,TGCGCCAGCAGCATTGGACTAGAGGTAGATACGCAGTATTTT,CASSIGLEVDTQYF
TRBV7-9,NA,NA,TRBJ1-2,TGTGCCAGCAGCTTTGAGAGAGAGATATATGGCTACACCTTC,CASSFEREIYGYTF
TRBV20-1,TRBD1,few,TRBJ2-7,TGCAGTGCTAGCTACAGGGGGCGCGGATACGAGCAGTACTTC,CSASYRGRGYEQYF
TRBV7-3,TRBD1,NA,TRBJ1-5,TGTGCCAGCAGCACCCATGGAGGGACAGCGTATAGCAATCAGCCCCAGCATTTT,CASSTHGGTAYSNQPQHF
TRBV6-5,NA,many,TRBJ1-2,TGTGCCAGCAGTTATCAGGACAGCTCCTATGGCTACACCTTC,CASSYQDSSYGYTF
TRBV2,TRBD1,few,TRBJ1-2,TGTGCCAGCAGTCCGGGACAGAAACACTATGGCTACACCTTC,CASSPGQKHYGYTF
TRBV5-1,NA,few,TRBJ2-7,TGCGCCAGCAGCTCAGACGGGTCCTACGAGCAGTACTTC,CASSSDGSYEQYF
TRBV28,TRBD1,many,TRBJ2-7,TGTGCCAGCAGTCCTCGGGACAGGGGATCGGGGGAGCAGTACTTC,CASSPRDRGSGEQYF
TRBV10-3,NA,NA,TRBJ1-1,TGTGCCATCAGTGAGCGGGACATTATGAACACTGAAGCTTTCTTT,CAISERDIMNTEAFF
TRBV5-1,NA,NA,TRBJ2-3,TGCGCCAGCAGCTTGGAGGGCTCACTCACAGATACGCAGTATTTT,CASSLEGSLTDTQYF
TRBV20-1,NA,NA,TRBJ2-7,TGCAGTGCGCATAAGGGTCAAGACGAGCAGTACTTC,CSAHKGQDEQYF
TRBV18,NA,NA,TRBJ2-5,TGTGCCAGCTCACCACCGAAGGCCGCCCAAGAGACCCAGTACTTC,CASSPPKAAQETQYF
TRBV9,TRBD2,few,TRBJ2-3,TGTGCCAGCAGCGTAGAAATAGCGGGGGCCACAGATACGCAGTATTTT,CASSVEIAGATDTQYF
TRBV20-1,NA,NA,TRBJ2-1,TGCAGTTCCGGGGAATACAATGAGCAGTTCTTC,CSSGEYNEQFF
TRBV7-9,NA,NA,TRBJ2-7,TGTGCCGGCAAGGGGGACTCCTACGAGCAGTACTTC,CAGKGDSYEQYF
TRBV5-1,NA,few,TRBJ2-6,TGCGCCAGCAGCTTGGTCGCGGCAGACTCTGGGGCCAACGTCCTGACTTTC,CASSLVAADSGANVLTF
TRBV4-1,NA,NA,TRBJ1-2,TGCGCCAGCAGCCAAGATTTTTCGGGCATAGCTAACTATGGCTACACCTTC,CASSQDFSGIANYGYTF
TRBV24-1,TRBD1,few,TRBJ2-1,TGTGCCACCAGTGGCACACCGGGACAGGGACATAGAAACAATGAGCAGTTCTTC,CATSGTPGQGHRNNEQFF
TRBV20-1,TRBD2,NA,TRBJ2-2,TGCAGTGCTAGAGATATACTAGCGGGCTTGTCGGGGGAGCTGTTTTTT,CSARDILAGLSGELFF
TRBV28,NA,many,TRBJ1-5,TGTGCCAGTCTCGGGACTCTCAATCAGCCCCAGCATTTT,CASLGTLNQPQHF
TRBV20-1,NA,NA,TRBJ2-7,TGCAGTGCTAGAGAGGGGCGGATCGTCTCCTACGAGCAGTACTTC,CSAREGRIVSYEQYF
TRBV18,NA,NA,TRBJ2-1,TGTGCCAGCTCCCCTACTTCGGATGAGCAGTTCTTC,CASSPTSDEQFF
TRBV7-3,NA,NA,TRBJ2-7,TGTGCCAGCAGCTTCGGGGGAATAGGCTACGAGCAGTACTTC,CASSFGGIGYEQYF
TRBV4-2,NA,few,TRBJ1-1,TGTGCCAGCAGCCAAGATGGAGTAAACACTGAAGCTTTCTTT,CASSQDGVNTEAFF
TRBV5-1,NA,NA,TRBJ2-3,TGCGCCAGCAGCTTATCGGGGGAGGATACGCAGTATTTT,CASSLSGEDTQYF
TRBV6-5,NA,few,TRBJ2-7,TGTGCCAGCAGTTCCGGAGACGAGCAGTACTTC,CASSSGDEQYF
TRBV20-1,NA,NA,TRBJ2-7,TGCAGTGCTAGAGGACAGGCCCATCACTACGAGCAGTACTTC,CSARGQAHHYEQYF
TRBV20-1,NA,few,TRBJ2-1,TGCAGTGCTAGAGTTAGCGGCCACACCTACAATGAGCAGTTCTTC,CSARVSGHTYNEQFF
TRBV28,TRBD2,NA,TRBJ2-1,TGTGCCAGCAGTAAGACTAGCGGGAACAATGAGCAGTTCTTC,CASSKTSGNNEQFF
TRBV7-9,TRBD2,NA,TRBJ2-1,TGTGCCAGCAGCTTAGGTCCTAGCGGGAGTACTGAGCAGTTCTTC,CASSLGPSGSTEQFF
TRBV20-1,TRBD2,once,TRBJ2-1,TGCAGTGCTAAGGGACTAGCGGGATTCTACAATGAGCAGTTCTTC,CSAKGLAGFYNEQFF
TRBV18,TRBD2,NA,TRBJ2-1,TGTGCCAGCTCACCCCCTAGCGGCCCCTGGTCTCGGTACAATGAGCAGTTCTTC,CASSPPSGPWSRYNEQFF
TRBV29-1,NA,NA,TRBJ2-7,TGCAGCGTTGAAGGAACGTACGGGGACGGGCCCAGCGAGCAGTACTTC,CSVEGTYGDGPSEQYF
TRBV5-1,TRBD1,few,TRBJ1-2,TGCGCCAGCAGCTTGGCACAGGGGCTCGACTATGGCTACACCTTC,CASSLAQGLDYGYTF
TRBV29-1,NA,NA,TRBJ1-2,TGCAGCGTTGATAGGGAGGCCGCTAACTATGGCTACACCTTC,CSVDREAANYGYTF
TRBV20-1,TRBD2,NA,TRBJ2-2,TGCAGTGCTAGAGGACTAGCGGGAACGAACACCGGGGAGCTGTTTTTT,CSARGLAGTNTGELFF
TRBV6-6,NA,few,TRBJ2-1,TGTGCCAGCAGTTCAACGACCGAATCCTACAATGAGCAGTTCTTC,CASSSTTESYNEQFF
TRBV10-3,NA,few,TRBJ2-3,TGTGCCATCAGTGATCCGGGGGCGCAGTATTTT,CAISDPGAQYF
TRBV5-1,NA,once,TRBJ2-7,TGCGCCAGCAGCGACAGAACAACCTACGAGCAGTACTTC,CASSDRTTYEQYF
TRBV30,TRBD1,NA,TRBJ1-2,TGTGCCTGGGGGACAGGCGCCTATGGCTACACCTTC,CAWGTGAYGYTF
TRBV5-1,NA,NA,TRBJ1-2,TGCGCCAGCAGCCCGCACGGTTCGGACTATGGCTACACCTTC,CASSPHGSDYGYTF
TRBV21-1,NA,few,TRBJ2-5,TGTGCCAGCAGCAGTACAGGGACAGCGGAGACCCAGTACTTC,CASSSTGTAETQYF
TRBV20-1,TRBD2,NA,TRBJ2-1,TGCAGTGCCCTAGCGGGGGTTGAGTACAATGAGCAGTTCTTC,CSALAGVEYNEQFF
TRBV20-1,TRBD1,NA,TRBJ2-7,TGCAGTGCTACGGGACAGGGGGCGGATGTGCAGTACTTC,CSATGQGADVQYF
TRBV21-1,NA,NA,TRBJ1-5,TGTGCCAGCAGCAGGAAGGGTGGTCAGGGTATTTCTCAGCCCCAGCATTTT,CASSRKGGQGISQPQHF